This T cell receptor (beta chain) derives from a study of type 1 regulatory T cells. About the study: T-allo10 is a Tr1-enriched, alloantigen-specific CD4 T cell product made in vitro.

Study-wide findings and caveats: Tr1 cells had a more restricted TCR repertoire than non-Tr1 cells.

MiXCR, applied by TCRdb to the reads, yields one record per CDR3 protein. Found here are tens of thousands of distinct CDR3 sequences, 62% of them singletons; the top ten hold over 1.5%. The CDR3 has 16 amino acids. CDR1 SGHNT and CDR2 YYREEE come from the germline V gene (reference sequence). Trimming removed 4 bases at V and 8 bases at J, with 22 bases between. As concerns this clonotype: Its antigen is not identified.

Sequenced material: cultured non-Tr1 T cells, either the whole culture or a sorted T cell fraction (not recorded which). This receptor was obtained from a human donor in good health. The chain joins TRBV5-4 to TRBJ2-4; D is possibly TRBD2 (5 bases). Written as DNA, the CDR3 is TGTGCCAGCAGCAAACTAAAGCCCGGCCCGAGGGACATTCAGTACTTC. Its translation is CASSKLKPGPRDIQYF.